The 25 T cell receptor beta chains given below trace back to one sample, sequenced in a study of T cells in Graves' hyperthyroidism and ophthalmopathy. Authors of the study amplified TCR beta CDR3 regions from RNA transcripts. Using the HTBI primer set, a first-round RT-PCR was run on the TCR CDR3. Each CDR3 protein gets one entry after TCRdb re-called the multiplex PCR reads with MiXCR. The sample carries about 620,000 distinct CDR3 sequences, about 17% recorded once. Specimen: blood. These receptors originate from a woman in her twenties or thirties with Graves' hyperthyroidism.

This clonotype was recorded at least ten times. The genes are TRBV27 and TRBJ1-2, with D perhaps TRBD1 (6 bases). The CDR3 loop spans 13 amino acids. The germline V gene has CDR1 MNHEY and CDR2 SMNVEV (reference sequence). V was cut by 3 bases and J by 4 bases, with 9 bases left in between. The CDR3 spells CASSFLGGYGYTF. Here the CDR3 DNA reads TGTGCCAGCAGTTTCTTAGGGGGCTATGGCTACACCTTC.

There are many counts of this clonotype. This chain connects TRBV12-3 or TRBV12-4 to TRBJ2-7; a possible D gene is TRBD1 (6 bases). V gave up 6 bases and J gave up 6 bases, with 12 bases separating them. The CDR3 has 12 residues. CDR3 nucleotide sequence: TGTGCCAGCAGGGCCAGGGGTTCCGAGCAGTACTTC. As protein: CASRARGSEQYF.

This clonotype was detected ten times or more. The CDR3 is CASRTADEQYF. CDR3 DNA sequence: TGTGCCAGCAGGACAGCGGACGAGCAGTACTTC. This chain links TRBV28 with TRBJ2-7; TRBD1 or TRBD2 may be the D gene (5 bases each). Deletions cut 6 bases from V and 5 bases from J, with 8 bases between. The CDR3 spans 11 residues. Per the germline V gene, CDR1 is MDHEN and CDR2 is SYDVKM.

This clonotype was counted at least ten times. This rearrangement joins TRBV20-1 to TRBJ2-7; a possible D gene is TRBD1 (5 bases). With 6 bases removed from V and 0 bases from J, the gap between germline ends came to 9 bases. The CDR3 spans 12 residues. In germline, CDR1 is DFQATT, CDR2 SNEGSKA (reference sequence). The CDR3 sequence: CSALTGSYEQYF. DNA of the CDR3: TGCAGTGCACTAACAGGCTCCTACGAGCAGTACTTC.

This clonotype showed up many times. This chain connects TRBV7-3 to TRBJ2-2; 8 nucleotides match TRBD2. Germline V gene lookup returns CDR1 SGHTA and CDR2 FQGTGA. The trim removed 4 bases at V and 5 bases at J, leaving 6 bases unmatched. CDR3 length: 15 amino acids. This CDR3 reads CASSSTSGGTGELFF. CDR3 DNA sequence: TGTGCCAGCAGCTCTACTAGCGGTGGGACCGGGGAGCTGTTTTTT.

The rearrangement joins TRBV3-1 to TRBJ2-3, with D uncertain. In germline, CDR1 is LGHDT, CDR2 YNNKEL (reference sequence). This CDR3 is 14 amino acids long. V shed 4 bases and J shed 0 bases, with 8 bases lying between them. The CDR3 DNA follows: TGTGCCAGCAGCCCCACGCTAAGCACAGATACGCAGTATTTT. Residues: CASSPTLSTDTQYF.

The sample holds many counts of this clonotype. The chain uses TRBV28 and TRBJ2-1, with TRBD1 matching over 8 bases. This CDR3 contains 12 residues. Trimming cost V 9 bases and J 8 bases; bases outside gene matches: 6. Germline V gene data show CDR1 as MDHEN and CDR2 as SYDVKM. CDR3 region: CASRTGSHEQFF. For the CDR3, the DNA is TGTGCCAGTAGGACAGGGTCACATGAGCAGTTCTTC. Drawing the rest from reference TRBV28 and TRBJ2-1, the complete variable domain is DVKVTQSSRYLVKRTGEKVFLECVQDMDHENMFWYRQDPGLGLRLIYFSYDVKMKEKGDIPEGYSVSREKKERFSLILESASTNQTSMYLCASRTGSHEQFFGPGTRLTVL.

This clonotype was found many times. J is TRBJ2-2 and V is TRBV28; 10 nucleotides match TRBD2. The CDR3 is made up of 18 amino acids. The germline V gene has CDR1 MDHEN and CDR2 SYDVKM. After removal of 3 bases from V and 4 bases from J, the junction contained 11 bases not matched to a gene. The CDR3: CASSFNPGLAVITGELFF. CDR3 DNA: TGTGCCAGCAGTTTCAACCCCGGACTAGCGGTAATCACCGGGGAGCTGTTTTTT.

At least ten counts were recorded for this clonotype. The chain has TRBV11-2 and TRBJ2-3, with D perhaps given as TRBD1 or TRBD2 (6 bases each). This CDR3 is 14 amino acids long. V was cut by 2 bases and J by 8 bases, with 14 bases left in between. The germline gives CDR1 SGHAT, CDR2 FQNNGV. CDR3 sequence reads: CASSLPGAISTQYF. CDR3 coding DNA: TGTGCCAGCAGCTTACCGGGGGCCATTAGTACGCAGTATTTT.

This clonotype was found many times. The chain couples TRBV20-1 to TRBJ2-3; D unclear. CDR1 and CDR2 from the germline V gene are DFQATT and SNEGSKA (reference sequence). CDR3 length equals 17 residues. Trimming removed 5 bases from V and 2 bases from J, with 23 bases in between. The CDR3 here is CSARPPPRRITTDTQYF. The CDR3 nucleotides read TGCAGTGCTCGACCCCCGCCGCGGCGGATAACCACAGATACGCAGTATTTT.

The chain is built from TRBV29-1 and TRBJ2-7, with D perhaps TRBD1 (6 bases). Germline lookup yields CDR1 SQVTM and CDR2 ANQGSEA. The V end lost 5 bases, the J end lost 0 bases, and 11 bases lay between the germline ends. This CDR3 has 13 amino acids. CDR3 in DNA: TGCAGCGTTTATGGGGACAACTCCTACGAGCAGTACTTC. This translates into CSVYGDNSYEQYF.

The CDR3 loop reads CASSIRDRGPGNTEAFF. CDR3 bases: TGTGCCAGCAGTATCCGGGACAGGGGGCCGGGGAACACTGAAGCTTTCTTT. The chain has TRBV12-3 or TRBV12-4 and TRBJ1-1; 12 bases line up with TRBD1. The trim removed 5 bases at V and 1 base at J, leaving 8 bases unmatched. This CDR3 comprises 17 residues.

This clonotype was counted between two and nine times. The chain couples TRBV28 to TRBJ2-5; 12 bases map to TRBD1. V dropped 6 bases and J dropped 7; count of bases not matched to a gene: 9. The CDR3 has 15 amino acids. The germline CDR1 and CDR2 sequences are MDHEN and SYDVKM. CDR3 amino acids: CASSLPGQGAGTQYF. The CDR3 coding sequence is TGTGCCAGCAGCCTACCGGGACAGGGGGCCGGGACCCAGTACTTC.

In its sample, this clonotype was seen a few times. A much larger clone differs by one base, so this may be a read error. The rearrangement links TRBV2 to TRBJ1-2; TRBD1 matches at 7 bases. The ends lost 3 bases at V and 6 bases at J; junction bases unmatched: 10. CDR3 length equals 15 residues. Germline CDR1 and CDR2: SNHLY and FYNNEI. DNA for the CDR3: TGTGCCAGCAGTGACCAGGGACAGCCGAGTGATGGCTACACCTTC. This gives the protein CASSDQGQPSDGYTF.

This clonotype was detected only a few times. The chain has TRBV6-2 or TRBV6-3 and TRBJ2-7; D remains unclear. The germline gives CDR1 MNHEY, CDR2 SVGEGT. With 8 bases removed from V and 4 bases from J, the gap between germline ends came to 21 bases. The CDR3 length is 15 residues. In DNA form, the CDR3 reads TGTGCCAGCCGCCCCTTTGGGCGAAATGTTTACGAGCAGTACTTC. Encoded protein: CASRPFGRNVYEQYF.

This clonotype was seen only a few times. V usage is TRBV7-9 and J usage is TRBJ1-2, with D perhaps matching TRBD1 (6 bases). Looked up from germline, CDR1 is SEHNR and CDR2 is FQNEAQ (reference sequence). The CDR3 totals 16 residues. V shed 3 bases and J shed 0 bases, with 14 bases lying between them. The CDR3 reads CASSLGLGATNYGYTF. CDR3 DNA sequence: TGTGCCAGCAGCTTGGGGCTGGGGGCGACTAACTATGGCTACACCTTC.

This clonotype was recorded at least ten times. V gene TRBV6-1 combines with J gene TRBJ2-2, with D possibly TRBD2 on 6 matching bases. CDR1 and CDR2 (germline): MNHNS, SASEGT. The CDR3 is 14 residues long. Between the trimmed V and J ends, which lost 5 bases and 2 bases, there was a span of 9 bases. The CDR3 region has the DNA TGTGCCAGCAGTAGGGACTCAAACACCGGGGAGCTGTTTTTT. Amino acid sequence: CASSRDSNTGELFF.

V gene TRBV6-2 or TRBV6-3 combines with J gene TRBJ2-5; TRBD1 matches at 11 bases. The V gene's germline CDR1 is MNHEY and CDR2 SVGEGT. The CDR3 loop spans 16 amino acids. Trimming took 6 bases from V and 1 from J; bases not matched to a gene: 7. This CDR3 reads CASRPKGTGGQETQYF. DNA for the CDR3: TGTGCCAGCAGGCCTAAGGGGACAGGGGGCCAAGAGACCCAGTACTTC.

V is TRBV9 and J is TRBJ2-4; a weak D match, TRBD1 (8 bases). The V and J ends lost 3 bases and 1 base respectively, with 14 bases between them. Germline-derived CDR1 and CDR2 are SGDLS and YYNGEE. There are 16 residues in the CDR3. The CDR3 nucleotides read TGTGCCAGCAGCGCCGAACAGGGGGGGGCCAAAAACATTCAGTACTTC. Protein product: CASSAEQGGAKNIQYF.

This clonotype was recorded a few times. The gene calls are TRBV2 and TRBJ1-5; a weak D match, TRBD1 (6 bases). This CDR3 region has 15 residues. The V gene lost 2 bases and the J gene lost 10 bases, with 18 bases spanning the gap. Germline CDR1 and CDR2: SNHLY and FYNNEI. CDR3 protein: CASSETARGQFPQHF. The CDR3 region has the DNA TGTGCCAGCAGTGAAACAGCCAGGGGCCAATTCCCCCAGCATTTT.

The chain has TRBV29-1 and TRBJ2-7, with 11 bases identical to TRBD1. This CDR3 contains 13 residues. J lost 3 bases, V lost 6 bases, and 4 bases had no gene match. Germline CDR1 SQVTM, CDR2 ANQGSEA. The CDR3 DNA follows: TGCAGCGTCTCCGGGACAGGGGGCTACGAGCAGTACTTC. Protein: CSVSGTGGYEQYF.

This clonotype was counted a few times. J is TRBJ2-3 and V is TRBV5-1, with TRBD2 matching over 9 bases. The CDR3 has 16 amino acids. V trimming: 2 bases; J trimming: 2 bases; junction bases outside the gene matches: 6. The V gene's germline CDR1 is SGHRS and CDR2 YFSETQ. CDR3 nucleotides: TGCGCCAGCAGCTTAGCAGCGGGAGGCCACACAGATACGCAGTATTTT. Amino acids: CASSLAAGGHTDTQYF.

At least ten counts were recorded for this clonotype. The chain links TRBV20-1 to TRBJ2-7; tentative D call: TRBD2 (5 bases). V lost 0 bases and J 3 bases, leaving 21 bases between the germline ends. Germline loops: CDR1 DFQATT, CDR2 SNEGSKA (reference sequence). CDR3 length: 17 residues. Here the CDR3 reads CSARDRISTGIRYEQYF. The CDR3 DNA follows: TGCAGTGCTAGAGATCGGATTAGCACGGGAATCCGCTACGAGCAGTACTTC.

This clonotype was observed a few times. V is TRBV20-1 and J is TRBJ1-6; 7 bases align to TRBD1. V dropped 3 bases and J dropped 7; count of bases not matched to a gene: 21. CDR3 length: 19 residues. Per germline, CDR1 DFQATT and CDR2 SNEGSKA (reference sequence). CDR3: CSARQPLTGTAGWNSPLHF. The DNA of the CDR3 is TGCAGTGCTAGGCAACCCCTAACCGGGACAGCAGGGTGGAATTCACCCCTCCACTTT.

This clonotype was counted between two and nine times. The chain recombines TRBV25-1 with TRBJ2-7; 14 bases fit TRBD2. Germline assignment: CDR1 MGHDK and CDR2 SYGVNS. The CDR3 spans 17 residues. V lost 5 bases, J lost 2 bases, and 8 bases stayed unmatched. The CDR3 nucleotides are TGTGCCAGCAGTCCCGGGACTAGCGGGAGCTTTACCTACGAGCAGTACTTC. Residues: CASSPGTSGSFTYEQYF.